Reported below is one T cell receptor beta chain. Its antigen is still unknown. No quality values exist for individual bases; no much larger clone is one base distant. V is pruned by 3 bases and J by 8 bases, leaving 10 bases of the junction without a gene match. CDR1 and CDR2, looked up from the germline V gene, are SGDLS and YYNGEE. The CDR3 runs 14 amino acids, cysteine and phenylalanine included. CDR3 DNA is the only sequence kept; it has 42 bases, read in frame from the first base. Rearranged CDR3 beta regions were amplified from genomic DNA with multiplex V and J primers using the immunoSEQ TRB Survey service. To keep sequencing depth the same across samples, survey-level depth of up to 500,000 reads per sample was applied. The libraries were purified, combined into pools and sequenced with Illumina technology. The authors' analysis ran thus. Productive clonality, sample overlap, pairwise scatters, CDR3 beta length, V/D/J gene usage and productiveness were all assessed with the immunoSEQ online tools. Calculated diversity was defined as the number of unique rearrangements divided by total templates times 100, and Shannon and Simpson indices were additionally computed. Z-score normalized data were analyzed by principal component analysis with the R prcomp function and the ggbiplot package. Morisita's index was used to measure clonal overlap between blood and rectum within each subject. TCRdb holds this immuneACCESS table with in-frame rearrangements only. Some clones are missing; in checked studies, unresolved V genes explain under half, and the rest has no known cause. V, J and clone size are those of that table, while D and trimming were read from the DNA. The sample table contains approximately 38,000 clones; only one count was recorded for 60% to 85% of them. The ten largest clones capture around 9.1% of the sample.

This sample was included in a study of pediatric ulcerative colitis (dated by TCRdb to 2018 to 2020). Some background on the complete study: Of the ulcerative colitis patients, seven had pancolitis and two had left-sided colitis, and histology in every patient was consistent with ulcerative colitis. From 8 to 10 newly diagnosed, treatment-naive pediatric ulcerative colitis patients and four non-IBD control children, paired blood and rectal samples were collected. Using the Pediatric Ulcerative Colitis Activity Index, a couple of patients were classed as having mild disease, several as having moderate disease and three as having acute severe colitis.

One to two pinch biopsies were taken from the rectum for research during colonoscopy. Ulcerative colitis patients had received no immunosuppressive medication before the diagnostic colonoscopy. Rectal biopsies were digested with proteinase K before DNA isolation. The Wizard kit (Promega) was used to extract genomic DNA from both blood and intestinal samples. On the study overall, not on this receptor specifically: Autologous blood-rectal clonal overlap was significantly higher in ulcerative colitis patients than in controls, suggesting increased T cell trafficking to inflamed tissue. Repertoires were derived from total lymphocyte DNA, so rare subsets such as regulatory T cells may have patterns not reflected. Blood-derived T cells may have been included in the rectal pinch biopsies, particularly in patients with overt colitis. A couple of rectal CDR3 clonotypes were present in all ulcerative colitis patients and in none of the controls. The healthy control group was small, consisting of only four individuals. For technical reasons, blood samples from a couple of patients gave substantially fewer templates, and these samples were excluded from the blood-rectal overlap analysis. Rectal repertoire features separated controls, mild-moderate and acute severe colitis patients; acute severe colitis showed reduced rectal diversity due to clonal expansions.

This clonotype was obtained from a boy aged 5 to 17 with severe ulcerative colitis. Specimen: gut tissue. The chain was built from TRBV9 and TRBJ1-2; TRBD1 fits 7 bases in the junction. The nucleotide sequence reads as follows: TGTGCCAGCAGCGCCGCCGACAGGGCGAAGGGCTACACCTTC. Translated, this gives CASSAADRAKGYTF.